This T cell receptor (beta chain) came from a study of shared clonotypes between healthy human individuals. For the study at large: Two female and a few male donors aged 18 to 49 were enrolled.

The CDR3 has 16 residues. V dropped 0 bases and J dropped 7; count of bases not matched to a gene: 12. CDR1 is SGHNT, CDR2 YYREEE, per germline (reference sequence). TCRdb's copy holds only in-frame clones and misses some; the assay was immunoSEQ multiplex PCR. Of fewer than 1.8 million clones listed, approximately 98.5% are singletons. This clone was counted a single time. The antigen is not known. Regarding the study as a whole: With several donors compared, around 4.7% of naive CD4 clonotypes were shared. The study generally estimated greater richness for naive than memory subsets. Non-shared clonotypes were found to have lower generation probabilities than the clonotypes that were shared by all four of the sorted-subset donors.

The specimen sequenced was naive CD4+ T cells sorted from blood. Documented subset: CD45RA+ positively selected. The clonotype was recovered from a man younger than 45 in good health. The chain has TRBV5-4 and TRBJ2-7, with 8 bases fitting TRBD2. CDR3 residues: CASSLGGAGDPREQYF. The DNA of the CDR3 is TGTGCCAGCAGCTTGGGCGGAGCGGGAGACCCTCGAGAGCAGTACTTC.